These 23 T cell receptor beta chains came from one sample sequenced in a study of blood T cell repertoires in COVID-19. TCRdb's table, derived via immunoSEQ multiplex PCR, lists solely in-frame clones and lacks some. The table records hundreds of thousands of clones, about 90% of them present only once. Sequenced material: PBMCs or T cells enriched from blood (not recorded which). The receptors originated from a man younger than 40 who had been exposed to COVID-19.

The rearrangement joins TRBV3-1 (or the pseudogene TRBV3-2) to TRBJ2-1, with 12 positions matching TRBD2. The junction had 6 bases not matched to a gene; V was cut back by 4 bases and J by 8 bases. The CDR3 contains 15 residues. Germline CDR1 LGHDT, CDR2 YNNKEL (reference sequence). Written as DNA, the CDR3 is TGTGCCAGCAGCCTCCGGACTAGCGGGGTCGATGAGCAGTTCTTC. This codes for CASSLRTSGVDEQFF.

This rearrangement joins TRBV4-1 to TRBJ1-4; tentatively, D is TRBD1 (5 bases). Trimming left V 0 bases short and J 0 bases short, with 8 bases between. Germline V gene lookup returns CDR1 MGHRA and CDR2 YSYEKL. CDR3 length: 16 residues. Here the CDR3 reads CASSQETAATNEKLFF. The CDR3 nucleotides are TGCGCCAGCAGCCAAGAGACAGCAGCAACTAATGAAAAACTGTTTTTT.

The rearrangement links TRBV6-5 to TRBJ2-1; D may be TRBD1 (5 bases). Germline V gene lookup returns CDR1 MNHEY and CDR2 SVGAGI. Trimming stripped 7 bases from V and 8 bases from J, with 15 bases between. The CDR3 has 13 residues. The CDR3 is CASIDPQGYEQFF. For the CDR3, the DNA is TGTGCCAGCATCGACCCGCAGGGCTATGAGCAGTTCTTC.

The gene calls are TRBV29-1 and TRBJ2-1; 10 nucleotides match TRBD1. Germline CDR1 and CDR2: SQVTM and ANQGSEA. Germline trimming cut 8 bases from V and 10 bases from J; bases unmatched to any gene: 17. The CDR3 spans 15 residues. The CDR3 loop reads CSPNEVRDRGTEQFF. CDR3 nucleotides: TGCAGCCCCAATGAGGTCCGGGACAGGGGTACGGAGCAGTTCTTC.

V gene TRBV7-3 combines with J gene TRBJ2-3; unclear D gene. Trimming stripped 1 base from V and 8 bases from J, with 7 bases between. Germline V gene lookup returns CDR1 SGHTA and CDR2 FQGTGA. CDR3 length equals 12 residues. The CDR3 DNA reads TGTGCCAGCAGCTTAAGCCTCGGTACGCAGTATTTT. The encoded protein is CASSLSLGTQYF.

This chain links TRBV7-2 with TRBJ2-5; 8 bases fit TRBD2. Germline assignment: CDR1 SGHTA and CDR2 FQGNSA. Trimming took 2 bases from V and 5 from J; bases not matched to a gene: 7. This CDR3 has 15 residues. CDR3 bases: TGTGCCAGCAGCTTAACGGGGGGGCCGGAGGAGACCCAGTACTTC. Its translation: CASSLTGGPEETQYF.

This clone occurred once. The V gene is TRBV6-5, the J gene TRBJ1-1, with D possibly matching TRBD1 (6 bases). This CDR3 has 14 amino acids. Germline lookup yields CDR1 MNHEY and CDR2 SVGAGI. The ends were cut back, 10 bases at V and 0 bases at J, with 15 bases in the middle. The CDR3 coding sequence is TGTGCCACTCAACCGGGACACATGAACACTGAAGCTTTCTTT. It is translated as CATQPGHMNTEAFF.

The rearrangement uses TRBV7-9 and TRBJ1-3, with 7 positions matching TRBD1. This CDR3 has 18 residues. The V segment lost 6 bases and the J segment 4 bases; nucleotides outside the gene matches: 18. Germline loops: CDR1 SEHNR, CDR2 FQNEAQ (reference sequence). The DNA of the CDR3 is TGTGCCAGCAGACCCTCTTTGAAGGGGGCGAGAACGGGAAACACCATATATTTT. This codes for CASRPSLKGARTGNTIYF. The entire variable domain, with the rest obtained from reference TRBV7-9 and TRBJ1-3, is as follows: DTGVSQNPRHKITKRGQNVTFRCDPISEHNRLYWYRQTLGQGPEFLTYFQNEAQLEKSRLLSDRFSAERPKGSFSTLEIQRTEQGDSAMYLCASRPSLKGARTGNTIYFGEGSWLTVV.

This clone was counted once. The chain carries TRBV15 and TRBJ2-1, with 7 positions matching TRBD1. Germline V gives CDR1 LNHNV, CDR2 YYDKDF (reference sequence). This CDR3 is 15 amino acids long. V gave up 6 bases and J gave up 0 bases; unmatched junction bases: 5. This CDR3 is CATRDPGGSYNEQFF. For the CDR3, the DNA is TGTGCCACCAGAGATCCAGGGGGCTCCTACAATGAGCAGTTCTTC.

The gene calls are TRBV18 and TRBJ2-3; 8 nucleotides align to TRBD2. Germline V gives CDR1 KGHSH, CDR2 LQKENI. This CDR3 is 17 amino acids long. V shed 2 bases and J 5 bases; nucleotides not matched to a gene: 12. For the CDR3, the DNA is TGTGCCAGCTCACCAACGGTGGGCGGGGGGCCGAGAGATACGCAGTATTTT. It is translated as CASSPTVGGGPRDTQYF.

V is TRBV11-2 and J is TRBJ1-1; no clear D. The germline gives CDR1 SGHAT, CDR2 FQNNGV. The V end was cut by 5 bases, the J end by 1 base, with 14 bases between. The CDR3 has 15 amino acids. CDR3 bases: TGTGCCAGCAGCATATCTAGCGGAGCGAACACTGAAGCTTTCTTT. This sequence encodes CASSISSGANTEAFF. Based on the CDR3 plus reference TRBV11-2 and TRBJ1-1, the full variable domain is EAGVAQSPRYKIIEKRQSVAFWCNPISGHATLYWYQQILGQGPKLLIQFQNNGVVDDSQLPKDRFSAERLKGVDSTLKIQPAKLEDSAVYLCASSISSGANTEAFFGQGTRLTVV.

The chain links TRBV11-2 to TRBJ2-3; the D gene is possibly TRBD2 (6 bases). The V end was cut by 5 bases, the J end by 8 bases, with 32 bases between. Germline V lookup: CDR1 SGHAT, CDR2 FQNNGV. The CDR3 sequence is 19 residues long. The CDR3 sequence is CASSQVPAMTRKGYGTQYF. The CDR3 DNA reads TGTGCCAGCAGCCAAGTACCTGCAATGACTAGGAAGGGGTATGGTACGCAGTATTTT.

This sequence joins TRBV10-3 and TRBJ2-7, with 7 positions matching TRBD1. The CDR3 sequence is 16 residues long. J was trimmed by 5 bases and V by 3 bases; bases with no gene match: 13. Germline V gene lookup returns CDR1 ENHRY and CDR2 SYGVKD. Here the CDR3 reads CAISDHSGQIPNEQYF. The CDR3 DNA reads as TGTGCCATCAGTGATCACTCGGGACAGATACCTAACGAGCAGTACTTC.

The chain links TRBV30 to TRBJ2-6, with D possibly being TRBD2 (6 bases). Trimming removed 0 bases from V and 6 bases from J, with 33 bases in between. This CDR3 is built from 22 residues. The germline CDR1 and CDR2 sequences are GTSNPN and SVGIG (reference sequence). CDR3 amino acids: CAWSVRPLVGGEPRGEANVLTF. DNA for the CDR3: TGTGCCTGGAGTGTCCGACCCCTTGTGGGCGGGGAACCAAGAGGGGAGGCCAACGTCCTGACTTTC.

The V gene is TRBV6-2 or TRBV6-3, the J gene TRBJ2-1; TRBD2 aligns across 7 bases. Per the germline V gene, CDR1 is MNHEY and CDR2 is SVGEGT. J gave up 0 bases and V 2 bases, and 4 bases lay outside the gene matches. This CDR3 comprises 16 residues. CDR3 in amino acids: CASSYGGGISYNEQFF. CDR3 nucleotides: TGTGCCAGCAGTTACGGCGGGGGAATCTCCTACAATGAGCAGTTCTTC.

This chain connects TRBV4-3 to TRBJ1-2, with no clear D. Germline V CDR1 and CDR2: LGHNA, YSLEER. CDR3 size: 15 residues. V dropped 1 base and J dropped 4 bases, with 13 bases sitting between them. The DNA of the CDR3 is TGCGCCAGCAGCCAAGTAGAGGGTAGAGGCTATGGCTACACCTTC. Protein product: CASSQVEGRGYGYTF.

This chain uses TRBV19 with TRBJ1-1; 7 bases align to TRBD1. The length of the CDR3 is 12 residues. Germline CDR1 reads LNHDA; CDR2 reads SQIVND (reference sequence). V lost 9 bases, J lost 4 bases, and 5 bases stayed unmatched. The CDR3 loop is CASRQGTTEAFF. The CDR3 nucleotides are TGTGCCAGCCGACAGGGCACCACTGAAGCTTTCTTT.

In DNA form, the CDR3 reads TGTGCCAGCAGCTCGGGACTAGCGGGGGGGGAGACCCAGTACTTC. Translation: CASSSGLAGGETQYF. This chain connects TRBV11-3 to TRBJ2-5; 16 nucleotides agree with TRBD2. J was trimmed by 5 bases and V by 4 bases; bases with no gene match: 1. CDR3 length: 15 amino acids. Germline loops: CDR1 SGHNT, CDR2 YENEEA.

This clone was detected only once. V is TRBV7-6 and J is TRBJ2-1; 13 bases are a match to TRBD2. The CDR3 length is 13 residues. The V gene end was trimmed by 4 bases and the J gene end by 10 bases; junction bases not matched to a gene: 1. The V gene's germline CDR1 is SGHVS and CDR2 FNYEAQ. The CDR3 reads CASSSTSGREQFF. CDR3 nucleotide sequence: TGTGCCAGCAGCTCGACTAGCGGGAGGGAGCAGTTCTTC.

This clone occurred once. The CDR3 region is CASSHLGTGGPGELFF. The CDR3 DNA reads as TGTGCCAGCAGCCACTTGGGGACAGGGGGGCCCGGGGAGCTGTTTTTT. This rearrangement joins TRBV14 to TRBJ2-2, with TRBD1 matching 11 bases. CDR1 and CDR2 from the germline V gene are SGHDN and FVKESK. Trimming at V came to 3 bases and at J to 6 bases, leaving 6 bases not matched to a gene. This CDR3 region has 16 residues.

The chain recombines TRBV6-1 with TRBJ2-7, with D possibly being TRBD1 (6 bases). Trimming removed 2 bases at V and 4 bases at J, with 12 bases between. The CDR3 is 14 residues long. Germline CDR1 MNHNS, CDR2 SASEGT. For the CDR3, the DNA is TGTGCCAGCAGTGAAAAGTGGGGGCTTTACGAGCAGTACTTC. Translated, it gives CASSEKWGLYEQYF.

A single count supports this clone. The chain has TRBV5-5 and TRBJ2-4; a weak D match, TRBD2 (5 bases). Germline-derived CDR1 and CDR2 are SGHKS and YYEKEE (reference sequence). The CDR3 runs 15 residues. V was clipped by 4 bases and J by 5 bases, with 16 bases between them. CDR3: CASSLVHGIQNIQYF. The CDR3 coding sequence is TGTGCCAGCAGCCTTGTACACGGGATCCAAAACATTCAGTACTTC.

The genes are TRBV19 and TRBJ2-1, with D perhaps matching TRBD2 (6 bases). Trimming cost V 8 bases and J 5 bases, with 16 bases left between them. Germline V gene lookup returns CDR1 LNHDA and CDR2 SQIVND (reference sequence). The CDR3 consists of 14 residues. The CDR3 loop is CASSWRGYDNEQFF. The CDR3 DNA reads TGTGCCAGTTCATGGCGGGGCTACGACAATGAGCAGTTCTTC.